One T cell receptor beta chain is described in this entry. This entry belongs to a study of cytomegalovirus exposure and HLA in healthy donors. Germline loops: CDR1 MGHRA, CDR2 YSYEKL. This CDR3 region has 17 residues. Trimming left V 0 bases short and J 5 bases short, with 18 bases between. The study ran its PCR with 60 Vbeta and 13 Jbeta primers. Here immunoSEQ multiplex PCR was the method, and the copy in TCRdb shows in-frame clones only, minus some. The sample has more than 110,000 clones; roughly two thirds are singletons. The source material was PBMCs. This TCR was sampled from a human donor in good health. The chain recombines TRBV4-1 with TRBJ2-3, with a weak D call TRBD2 (6 bases). The CDR3 sequence is CASSQDPTRVGGDTQYF. CDR3 DNA: TGCGCCAGCAGCCAAGATCCGACAAGGGTGGGGGGAGATACGCAGTATTTT.